One sample yielded the 20 T cell receptor beta chains listed below, sequenced in a study of vaccination and CD4 T cells after COVID-19 (dated by TCRdb to the early 2020s). The time point label corresponds to: late sampling 161 to 241 days after vaccination in a few convalescent patients. The library was built by means of PCR. Sequencing was carried out with an Illumina iSeq 100. TCRdb reworked the public reads: Q25 trimming with fastp, MiXCR clone assembly, productive beta chains retained. Identical CDR3 proteins give one entry, which carries the most common genes and DNA. The sample table holds about 28,000 distinct CDR3 sequences, of which 45% to 60% were seen once. Of the sample, more than 5% is held by the ten largest clones. This sample comprised CD4+ T cells from blood, obtained about 7 months after SARS-CoV-2 vaccination. Source of these receptors: a human donor who had recovered from COVID-19.

The chain is built from TRBV20-1 and TRBJ1-5; D is perhaps TRBD1 (6 bases). Germline CDR1 is DFQATT and CDR2 is SNEGSKA (reference sequence). The CDR3 is 14 residues long. The V gene lost 3 bases and the J gene lost 1 base, with 10 bases spanning the gap. For the CDR3, the DNA is TGCAGTGCTAGGTGGGGGCTGAGCAATCAGCCCCAGCATTTT. Protein product: CSARWGLSNQPQHF.

This sequence joins TRBV28 and TRBJ1-2; TRBD1 aligns across 8 bases. The CDR3 is 13 residues long. J gave up 6 bases and V 3 bases, and 3 bases lay outside the gene matches. CDR1 MDHEN and CDR2 SYDVKM come from the germline V gene. The CDR3 nucleotides are TGTGCCAGCAGTTTTCAGGGGGCAGATGGCTACACCTTC. As protein: CASSFQGADGYTF.

J is TRBJ2-5 and V is TRBV27; D not certain. This CDR3 region has 15 residues. Germline V gene data show CDR1 as MNHEY and CDR2 as SMNVEV (reference sequence). Trimming shortened V by 2 bases and J by 5 bases, and 15 bases separated the two germline ends. The CDR3 reads CASSLDAVRTETQYF. Here the CDR3 DNA reads TGTGCCAGCAGTTTAGATGCGGTCCGGACGGAGACCCAGTACTTC.

CDR3 region: CSASIGTSASGANVLTF. The DNA of the CDR3 is TGCAGTGCTAGCATAGGGACTAGCGCGTCTGGGGCCAACGTCCTGACTTTC. This sequence joins TRBV20-1 and TRBJ2-6; TRBD2 aligns across 10 bases. Trimming took 3 bases from V and 1 from J; bases not matched to a gene: 6. The CDR3 has 17 residues. CDR1 is DFQATT, CDR2 SNEGSKA, per germline (reference sequence).

There are a few counts of this clonotype. The chain joins TRBV4-1 to TRBJ2-7; the D is unclear. The germline CDR1 and CDR2 sequences are MGHRA and YSYEKL. This CDR3 is built from 14 residues. Trimming took 5 bases from V and 6 from J, leaving 17 bases between them. The DNA of the CDR3 is TGCGCCAGCAGCGCCCACACGGTTGGTCCCGAGCAGTACTTC. Amino acid sequence: CASSAHTVGPEQYF.

V gene TRBV20-1 combines with J gene TRBJ2-2, with 7 positions matching TRBD2. This CDR3 is 15 amino acids long. From germline, CDR1 is DFQATT and CDR2 SNEGSKA (reference sequence). The V and J ends lost 3 bases and 6 bases, in that order; junction bases with no gene match: 10. CDR3 nucleotide sequence: TGCAGTGCTAGCCCCGGGCGGGAGCTTTCCGGGGAGCTGTTTTTT. Amino acid sequence: CSASPGRELSGELFF.

This chain connects TRBV28 to TRBJ1-2, with no clear D. The CDR3 spans 12 residues. V lost 7 bases and J 5 bases, leaving 11 bases between the germline ends. Germline CDR1 is MDHEN and CDR2 is SYDVKM. CDR3 residues: CASTTAGYGYTF. Written as DNA, the CDR3 is TGTGCCAGCACAACCGCGGGGTATGGCTACACCTTC.

This sequence joins TRBV28 and TRBJ2-2, with TRBD2 identical over 7 bases. The CDR3 length is 15 residues. Germline CDR1 and CDR2: MDHEN and SYDVKM. With V trimmed by 6 bases and J by 5 bases, 9 bases remained unmatched. The CDR3 nucleotides are TGTGCCAGCAGGGCGACTAGCAAGTTGACCGGGGAGCTGTTTTTT. It specifies CASRATSKLTGELFF.

By frequency in the sample, this clonotype is large. V gene TRBV27 combines with J gene TRBJ1-6; no definite D call. Germline CDR1 and CDR2: MNHEY and SMNVEV (reference sequence). The CDR3 runs 14 residues. Trimming pared 6 bases from V and 6 bases from J, leaving 12 bases between. CDR3 loop: CASRRRLINSPLHF. Written as DNA, the CDR3 is TGTGCCAGCAGAAGGCGACTGATTAATTCACCCCTCCACTTT.

By frequency in the sample, this clonotype is medium-sized. The rearrangement links TRBV20-1 to TRBJ1-5; TRBD1 is a possible D gene (6 bases). The V gene lost 0 bases and the J gene lost 7 bases, with 10 bases spanning the gap. This CDR3 spans 13 amino acids. CDR1 is DFQATT, CDR2 SNEGSKA, per germline (reference sequence). In nucleotides, the CDR3 is TGCAGTGCTAGAGATGGGGGGGGCCAGCCCCAGCATTTT. Translating gives CSARDGGGQPQHF.

The J gene is TRBJ2-5, the V gene TRBV2; no clear D. Trimming removed 6 bases at V and 4 bases at J, with 15 bases between. From germline, CDR1 is SNHLY and CDR2 FYNNEI. This CDR3 region has 14 residues. Here the CDR3 DNA reads TGTGCCAGCAGCCTCCAAAGGATCGGAGAGACCCAGTACTTC. Translation gives CASSLQRIGETQYF.

The chain is built from TRBV21-1 and TRBJ1-6; TRBD1 is the table's D call, not checked against the DNA. TRBV21-1 is listed as a pseudogene. The CDR3 is made up of 12 amino acids. The CDR3 sequence is CASTTGDSPLHF. CDR3 nucleotide sequence: TGTGCCAGCACGACAGGAGATTCACCCCTCCACTTT.

There are a few counts of this clonotype. The chain recombines TRBV20-1 with TRBJ2-5; 8 positions match TRBD1. The J segment lost 5 bases and the V segment lost 5 bases, leaving 13 bases of the junction unmatched. Germline values: CDR1 DFQATT, CDR2 SNEGSKA (reference sequence). The CDR3 has 15 residues. This CDR3 is CSAGQGDRSAETQYF. In DNA form, the CDR3 reads TGCAGTGCTGGACAGGGAGATCGGTCGGCGGAGACCCAGTACTTC.

This chain joins TRBV20-1 and TRBJ2-1, with 7 bases aligning to TRBD2. V was clipped by 8 bases and J by 7 bases; unmatched bases: 11. The germline V gene encodes CDR1 DFQATT and CDR2 SNEGSKA (reference sequence). This CDR3 is built from 13 residues. The CDR3 sequence is CSTVAGTFNEQFF. CDR3 in DNA: TGCAGTACAGTAGCGGGTACGTTTAATGAGCAGTTCTTC.

The chain couples TRBV20-1 to TRBJ2-3; 10 bases match TRBD2. CDR1 DFQATT and CDR2 SNEGSKA come from the germline V gene (reference sequence). The CDR3 has 17 amino acids. The V and J ends lost 6 bases and 0 bases, in that order; junction bases with no gene match: 12. DNA of the CDR3: TGCAGTGCCGGCACGCTAGCGGGAGCCTCAAGCACAGATACGCAGTATTTT. This gives the protein CSAGTLAGASSTDTQYF.

This chain connects TRBV7-9 to TRBJ2-2; 9 positions match TRBD2. Germline-derived CDR1 and CDR2 are SEHNR and FQNEAQ (reference sequence). The CDR3 spans 13 residues. Trimming took 8 bases from V and 7 from J; bases not matched to a gene: 5. The chain's CDR3 is CASRKREVGELFF. CDR3 in DNA: TGTGCCAGCCGAAAGCGGGAGGTCGGGGAGCTGTTTTTT.

The V gene is TRBV7-8, the J gene TRBJ2-2; TRBD2 matches at 8 bases. With V trimmed by 0 bases and J by 6 bases, 3 bases remained unmatched. The CDR3 extends over 15 amino acids. Germline-derived CDR1 and CDR2 are SGHVS and FQNEAQ. This CDR3 is CASSLAGGLAGELFF. The CDR3 bases are TGTGCCAGCAGCTTAGCGGGGGGACTAGCCGGGGAGCTGTTTTTT.

This clonotype was seen more than once but under ten times. The rearrangement links TRBV19 to TRBJ2-5, with TRBD2 as a possible D gene (6 bases). Germline V gives CDR1 LNHDA, CDR2 SQIVND (reference sequence). Trimming took 5 bases from V and 2 from J, leaving 15 bases between them. The CDR3 loop spans 15 amino acids. As DNA, the CDR3 is TGTGCCAGTAGTGGGGTCGGGAGAGGGCAAGAGACCCAGTACTTC. Translated: CASSGVGRGQETQYF.

The chain joins TRBV27 to TRBJ2-7; the match to TRBD2 covers 14 bases. CDR1 is MNHEY and CDR2 is SMNVEV in the germline V gene (reference sequence). The CDR3 loop spans 16 amino acids. V dropped 5 bases and J dropped 6; count of bases not matched to a gene: 9. The chain's CDR3 is CASSTPTSGRAGEQYF. In DNA form, the CDR3 reads TGTGCCAGCAGTACACCGACTAGCGGGAGGGCCGGCGAGCAGTACTTC.

The chain has TRBV14 and TRBJ2-5, with 7 bases lining up with TRBD2. Germline values: CDR1 SGHDN, CDR2 FVKESK. CDR3 size: 18 residues. Losses at the gene ends were 0 bases for V and 2 bases for J; bases not matched to a gene: 12. As DNA, the CDR3 is TGTGCCAGCAGCCAAGATTGGGGGTCTAGCGGCTTACAAGAGACCCAGTACTTC. Residues: CASSQDWGSSGLQETQYF.